The source of this TCR beta chain is a study of technical replicates of blood from a handful of donors. The protocol was immunoSEQ multiplex PCR, while the TCRdb copy is restricted to in-frame clones and leaves out a portion. The repertoire includes more than 65,000 clones, around 90% of them detected once, and about 0.4% sits in the top ten. V lost 1 base and J lost 2; bases outside the gene matches: 0. This CDR3 is built from 14 residues. The V gene's germline CDR1 is SGHVS and CDR2 FQNEAQ. The source of this sequence is a human donor in good health. The V and J genes are TRBV7-8 and TRBJ2-7; 9 bases are shared with TRBD1. Sequencing was carried out using T cells isolated from PBMCs. The CDR3 nucleotides are TGTGCCAGCAGCTTAGACAGGGGGCCCTACGAGCAGTACTTC. Protein product: CASSLDRGPYEQYF.